One and the same sample provided the 9 T cell receptor beta chains below, sequenced in a study of blood T cells in healthy people across ages. With a J-beta primer mix and a sample-barcoded 5' primer, a second PCR ran about 7 to 12 cycles. TCRdb called the 5' RACE reads again in MiXCR, with one record for every CDR3 protein. The sample has around 780,000 distinct CDR3 sequences; roughly 56% are singletons. Sequenced sample: blood. The source of these receptors is a man in his forties in good health.

The chain couples TRBV4-1 to TRBJ1-6, with 7 nucleotides matching TRBD1. V shed 5 bases and J 6 bases; nucleotides not matched to a gene: 7. Germline assignment: CDR1 MGHRA and CDR2 YSYEKL. The CDR3 is 15 amino acids. This CDR3 reads CASSTDRDSNSPLHF. Written as DNA, the CDR3 is TGCGCCAGCAGCACCGACCGGGACAGTAATTCACCCCTCCACTTT.

This chain uses TRBV15 with TRBJ1-2; D remains ambiguous. CDR1 LNHNV and CDR2 YYDKDF come from the germline V gene (reference sequence). The CDR3 spans 14 residues. Trimming took off 8 bases at V and 7 bases at J, with 20 bases between the two ends. This CDR3 is CATQSTPQAIGYTF. The DNA of the CDR3 is TGTGCCACCCAAAGTACTCCTCAGGCAATTGGCTACACCTTC.

This clonotype turned up a few times. The chain employs TRBV11-2 and TRBJ2-5; D perhaps matches TRBD2 (5 bases). The germline gives CDR1 SGHAT, CDR2 FQNNGV. Trimming stripped 3 bases from V and 5 bases from J, with 10 bases between. This CDR3 region has 13 residues. The CDR3, as DNA: TGTGCCAGCAGCTTCGGGGTTGGGGAGACCCAGTACTTC. Amino acid sequence: CASSFGVGETQYF.

Of note for this clonotype: Being one base from a much bigger clone, this may be a read error. The chain is built from TRBV5-1 and TRBJ1-2; 9 bases align to TRBD1. Germline V lookup: CDR1 SGHRS, CDR2 YFSETQ. Trimming took 6 bases from V and 2 from J; bases not matched to a gene: 11. CDR3 length: 16 amino acids. The chain's CDR3 is CASNSKGQGINYGYTF. As DNA, the CDR3 is TGCGCCAGCAACTCAAAAGGACAGGGGATAAACTATGGCTACACCTTC.

The rearrangement links TRBV11-1 to TRBJ1-1, with D maybe TRBD1 (5 bases). This CDR3 region has 13 residues. Trimming pared 5 bases from V and 7 bases from J, leaving 14 bases between. Germline V gives CDR1 SGHAT, CDR2 FQDESV (reference sequence). The CDR3 DNA is TGTGCCAGCAGCCCCGGCGTGGGACGTGAAGCTTTCTTT. Its translation: CASSPGVGREAFF.

This chain links TRBV12-3 or TRBV12-4 with TRBJ2-7; 16 positions match TRBD2. V was clipped by 5 bases and J by 3 bases; unmatched bases: 7. The CDR3 contains 17 residues. Here the CDR3 reads CASSPGTSGRADYEQYF. CDR3 nucleotides: TGTGCCAGCAGTCCCGGGACTAGCGGGAGGGCCGACTACGAGCAGTACTTC.

The chain joins TRBV29-1 to TRBJ2-7; D possibly corresponds to TRBD2 (6 bases). With 5 bases removed from V and 0 bases from J, the gap between germline ends came to 26 bases. CDR1 is SQVTM, CDR2 ANQGSEA, per germline. The CDR3 covers 18 residues. CDR3 in DNA: TGCAGCGTTCCTTCGGTACCTACGGCAACGACTAGCTCCTACGAGCAGTACTTC. Translation gives CSVPSVPTATTSSYEQYF.

This chain connects TRBV12-3 or TRBV12-4 to TRBJ1-6; D is unresolved. The CDR3 totals 12 residues. Between the trimmed V and J ends, which lost 6 bases and 8 bases, there was a span of 8 bases. The chain's CDR3 is CASRLEYSPLHF. The CDR3 DNA reads TGTGCCAGCAGATTGGAATATTCACCCCTCCACTTT.

In the case of this clonotype: The junction shows a germline mismatch at one end, possibly a read error. The chain links TRBV29-1 to TRBJ2-5; 10 positions agree with TRBD2. CDR1 and CDR2 (germline): SQVTM, ANQGSEA. The CDR3 sequence is 16 residues long. The CDR3 region has the DNA TGCGGCGTCCCGGGGGGAACTAGCGGGAATAGGGATGAGCAGTACTTC. Amino acid sequence: CGVPGGTSGNRDEQYF.